These 32 T cell receptor beta chains came from one sample sequenced in a study of T cells after yellow fever vaccination. TCRdb re-called the 5' RACE reads through MiXCR, storing one row per CDR3 protein. The top ten hold under 15% of the sample, which has some 600,000 distinct CDR3 sequences, around 12% seen once. The material sequenced was PBMCs, taken on the day of the yellow fever booster vaccination. The receptors derive from a man aged 30 to 39 who received the YFV17D yellow fever vaccine.

This chain links TRBV14 with TRBJ2-3; 13 bases match TRBD2. This CDR3 is 17 amino acids long. The V gene end was trimmed by 1 base and the J gene end by 3 bases; junction bases not matched to a gene: 4. Germline V gene sequence: CDR1 SGHDN, CDR2 FVKESK. The CDR3 sequence is CASSQGGLAGETDTQYF. In DNA, the CDR3 is TGTGCCAGCAGCCAAGGTGGACTAGCGGGAGAAACAGATACGCAGTATTTT.

This clonotype has a count of ten or more. V usage is TRBV19 and J usage is TRBJ2-1; 8 bases map to TRBD2. J lost 1 base, V lost 6 bases, and 2 bases had no gene match. This CDR3 region has 14 residues. Germline V gene sequence: CDR1 LNHDA, CDR2 SQIVND (reference sequence). This chain's CDR3 is CASRGGGSYNEQFF. The CDR3 region has the DNA TGTGCCAGTAGAGGCGGGGGGTCCTACAATGAGCAGTTCTTC.

As for this clonotype: The junction and the germline gene differ at one end; a read error may be behind it. This sequence joins TRBV5-4 and TRBJ2-1; D remains ambiguous. This CDR3 has 12 amino acids. In germline, CDR1 is SGHNT, CDR2 YYREEE (reference sequence). CDR3 bases: TGTGGCAGCAGCTTGAATTCCAATGAGCAGTTCTTC. Translated, it gives CGSSLNSNEQFF.

The DNA of the CDR3 is TGCAGTGCTAGAGATCGGAGGGGGAAAGAGGGAGAAGGTACGCAGTATTTT. Its translation is CSARDRRGKEGEGTQYF. This chain links TRBV20-1 with TRBJ2-3, with D perhaps TRBD1 or TRBD2 (6 bases each). Trimming took 0 bases from V and 8 from J, leaving 24 bases between them. Germline CDR1 DFQATT, CDR2 SNEGSKA (reference sequence). The CDR3 is 17 residues long.

The chain has TRBV28 and TRBJ2-7; D might be TRBD2 (6 bases). The V gene lost 3 bases and the J gene lost 6 bases, with 15 bases spanning the gap. The CDR3 is made up of 14 amino acids. Germline lookup yields CDR1 MDHEN and CDR2 SYDVKM. CDR3 DNA sequence: TGTGCCAGCAGTTTCCTAGGGGACTTGTCCGAGCAGTACTTC. Translation: CASSFLGDLSEQYF.

The CDR3 DNA is TGTGCCAGCAGTCCGACGGGACAGTTAACCGGGGAGCTGTTTTTT. Protein product: CASSPTGQLTGELFF. The J gene is TRBJ2-2, the V gene TRBV6-1; 7 nucleotides line up with TRBD1. Germline V gene sequence: CDR1 MNHNS, CDR2 SASEGT. The CDR3 is made up of 15 amino acids. Trimming cost V 5 bases and J 5 bases; bases outside gene matches: 8.

This clonotype was found a few times. The genes are TRBV20-1 and TRBJ2-3, with 7 bases matching TRBD2. Germline CDR1 is DFQATT and CDR2 is SNEGSKA (reference sequence). This CDR3 region has 13 residues. V lost 3 bases, J lost 8 bases, and 8 bases stayed unmatched. The CDR3 region has the DNA TGCAGTGCTAGTGAGGGGAGGGTGGGTACGCAGTATTTT. This translates into CSASEGRVGTQYF.

This clonotype came up a few times. The V call is TRBV11-2, the J call TRBJ2-2; D is possibly TRBD1 (6 bases). CDR3 length: 18 amino acids. The V end was cut by 7 bases, the J end by 7 bases, with 28 bases between. Germline CDR1 SGHAT, CDR2 FQNNGV. The CDR3, as DNA: TGTGCCAGCACCCCTTCCCGGGGACAAACGCCAAACGTCGGGGAGCTGTTTTTT. Its translation is CASTPSRGQTPNVGELFF.

This clonotype was seen only a few times. DNA of the CDR3: TGTGCCAGCAGCCAAGGACTAGGGAGCGAAGAGACCCAGTACTTC. Translation gives CASSQGLGSEETQYF. V usage is TRBV6-1 and J usage is TRBJ2-5, with 7 bases fitting TRBD2. This CDR3 region has 15 residues. The germline V gene encodes CDR1 MNHNS and CDR2 SASEGT. Trimming removed 6 bases from V and 3 bases from J; junction bases left unmatched: 10.

This clonotype appeared many times. The J gene is TRBJ2-1, the V gene TRBV18; D gene unclear. CDR3 length: 14 amino acids. In germline, CDR1 is KGHSH, CDR2 LQKENI. V shed 3 bases and J shed 0 bases, with 6 bases lying between them. The DNA for the CDR3 is TGTGCCAGCTCACCGCGGAGCTCCTACAATGAGCAGTTCTTC. Amino acid sequence: CASSPRSSYNEQFF.

The chain carries TRBV20-1 and TRBJ1-4, with D maybe TRBD1 (5 bases). From germline, CDR1 is DFQATT and CDR2 SNEGSKA (reference sequence). V dropped 4 bases and J dropped 7 bases, with 7 bases sitting between them. The CDR3 totals 11 residues. CDR3 residues: CSAKGSEKLFF. The CDR3 DNA is TGCAGTGCTAAGGGGTCTGAAAAACTGTTTTTT.

This clonotype came up many times. The genes are TRBV12-3 or TRBV12-4 and TRBJ2-5; D is unresolved. This CDR3 region has 13 residues. Trimming took off 3 bases at V and 2 bases at J, with 7 bases between the two ends. The DNA for the CDR3 is TGTGCCAGCAGTTTGGAAGGGCAAGAGACCCAGTACTTC. It yields the protein CASSLEGQETQYF.

This clonotype turned up a few times. The gene calls are TRBV12-3 or TRBV12-4 and TRBJ1-1, with TRBD1 as a possible D gene (5 bases). Trimming left V 6 bases short and J 0 bases short, with 11 bases between. The CDR3 consists of 14 residues. CDR3 sequence reads: CASRRGRLNTEAFF. The CDR3 region has the DNA TGTGCCAGCAGGAGGGGCAGATTGAACACTGAAGCTTTCTTT.

This clonotype was recorded a few times. V is TRBV21-1 and J is TRBJ2-1; the tabulated D call, TRBD2, remains unverified against the DNA. TRBV21-1 is classified as a pseudogene. This CDR3 region has 16 residues. CDR3 region: CASLGTLRTLYNEQFF. The CDR3 DNA sequence: TGTGCCAGCCTGGGGACTTTACGGACTCTCTACAATGAGCAGTTCTTC.

There are a few counts of this clonotype. CDR3 sequence (DNA): TGTGCCAGCTCACCACCAAACAGCGGACCCAGGGCAGATACGCAGTATTTT. Encoded protein: CASSPPNSGPRADTQYF. The V gene is TRBV18, the J gene TRBJ2-3; the D gene could be TRBD1 or TRBD2 (5 bases each). V was clipped by 0 bases and J by 4 bases, with 17 bases between them. The length of the CDR3 is 17 residues. Germline V gene sequence: CDR1 KGHSH, CDR2 LQKENI.

The chain uses TRBV30 and TRBJ2-2, with 13 bases matching TRBD2. With V trimmed by 4 bases and J by 6 bases, 5 bases remained unmatched. The CDR3 contains 15 residues. Germline loops: CDR1 GTSNPN, CDR2 SVGIG (reference sequence). CDR3 DNA: TGTGCCTGGACGGGACTAGCGGGAACGGCCGGGGAGCTGTTTTTT. Protein product: CAWTGLAGTAGELFF.

This clonotype turned up a few times. The chain links TRBV5-1 to TRBJ2-5, with 16 bases identical to TRBD2. This CDR3 comprises 19 residues. Losses at the gene ends were 0 bases for V and 0 bases for J; bases not matched to a gene: 5. The germline gives CDR1 SGHRS, CDR2 YFSETQ. The CDR3 spells CASSLVTGTSGRDQETQYF. CDR3 DNA sequence: TGCGCCAGCAGCTTGGTTACCGGGACTAGCGGGAGGGACCAAGAGACCCAGTACTTC.

This clonotype turned up a few times. The chain couples TRBV29-1 to TRBJ2-7; D remains ambiguous. V lost 4 bases and J lost 2, with 6 bases in between. CDR1 is SQVTM and CDR2 is ANQGSEA in the germline V gene. The CDR3 consists of 11 residues. CDR3 DNA sequence: TGCAGCGTTGCCATCGCCTACGAGCAGTACTTC. Translation: CSVAIAYEQYF.

About this clonotype: A much larger clone lies one base from this, so it may be a read error. The chain employs TRBV6-2 or TRBV6-3 and TRBJ2-7; 11 nucleotides line up with TRBD2. Germline values: CDR1 MNHEY, CDR2 SVGEGT. The length of the CDR3 is 14 residues. The CDR3 protein is CAGSHLAGGYEQYF. DNA of the CDR3: TGTGCCGGCAGTCATCTAGCGGGAGGCTACGAGCAGTACTTC.

The chain is built from TRBV6-2 or TRBV6-3 and TRBJ2-5; possible D gene TRBD1, 5 bases. V shed 6 bases and J shed 5 bases, with 16 bases lying between them. Germline CDR1 is MNHEY and CDR2 is SVGEGT. The CDR3 consists of 14 residues. The CDR3 loop is CASSQTANRETQYF. The DNA of the CDR3 is TGTGCCAGCAGCCAAACAGCCAACAGGGAGACCCAGTACTTC.

This chain links TRBV21-1 with TRBJ2-7. TRBV21-1 is annotated as a pseudogene. The length of the CDR3 is 14 residues. The DNA of the CDR3 is TGTGCCAGCGATCTCCTGGGGAACACCTACGAGCAGTACTTC. It yields the protein CASDLLGNTYEQYF.

This clonotype occurred many times. V and J are TRBV5-1 and TRBJ1-1; 12 bases align to TRBD1. In germline, CDR1 is SGHRS, CDR2 YFSETQ. There are 15 residues in the CDR3. After removal of 4 bases from V and 1 base from J, the junction contained 2 bases not matched to a gene. CDR3 sequence: CASSKGQGANTEAFF. In DNA, the CDR3 is TGCGCCAGCAGCAAGGGACAGGGGGCGAACACTGAAGCTTTCTTT.

The chain joins TRBV20-1 to TRBJ2-7; D remains unclear. The CDR3 is 10 residues long. Germline loops: CDR1 DFQATT, CDR2 SNEGSKA (reference sequence). Between the trimmed V and J ends, which lost 0 bases and 5 bases, there was a span of 2 bases. The CDR3: CSAREHEQYF. Here the CDR3 DNA reads TGCAGTGCTAGAGAGCACGAGCAGTACTTC.

The chain combines TRBV19 with TRBJ2-5; D is unresolved. Germline CDR1 LNHDA, CDR2 SQIVND (reference sequence). The V gene lost 4 bases and the J gene lost 5 bases, with 8 bases spanning the gap. This CDR3 has 12 amino acids. CDR3 nucleotides: TGTGCCAGTAGTAAACAAAGGGAGACCCAGTACTTC. As protein: CASSKQRETQYF.

This clonotype appeared a few times. The chain combines TRBV11-2 with TRBJ2-3; TRBD2 is a possible D gene (6 bases). Germline V gene sequence: CDR1 SGHAT, CDR2 FQNNGV. This CDR3 is 16 amino acids long. Trimming pared 5 bases from V and 2 bases from J, leaving 17 bases between. The CDR3 region has the DNA TGTGCCAGCAGCCCCGTTGGCGGGACCCCCACAGATACGCAGTATTTT. Translating it yields CASSPVGGTPTDTQYF.

The chain couples TRBV6-1 to TRBJ1-3; D gene uncertain. The V end was cut by 6 bases, the J end by 2 bases, with 11 bases between. This CDR3 has 14 amino acids. The germline CDR1 and CDR2 sequences are MNHNS and SASEGT. The CDR3 region is CASSNGRTGNTIYF. CDR3 DNA sequence: TGTGCCAGCAGCAATGGACGTACTGGAAACACCATATATTTT.

V usage is TRBV5-1 and J usage is TRBJ1-4, with a weak D call TRBD1 (6 bases). Trimming shortened V by 1 base and J by 0 bases, and 13 bases separated the two germline ends. Germline CDR1 and CDR2: SGHRS and YFSETQ. This CDR3 comprises 17 residues. CDR3 nucleotides: TGCGCCAGCAGCTTGAGCCAGGGGTATGCAACTAATGAAAAACTGTTTTTT. Residues: CASSLSQGYATNEKLFF.

This clonotype occurred a few times. This chain uses TRBV28 with TRBJ1-2, with D perhaps matching TRBD1 (5 bases). V gave up 5 bases and J gave up 8 bases, with 12 bases separating them. The CDR3 is made up of 12 amino acids. From germline, CDR1 is MDHEN and CDR2 SYDVKM. The CDR3 spells CASSLQGTGYTF. CDR3 nucleotides: TGTGCCAGCAGTCTCCAGGGTACAGGCTACACCTTC.

The chain couples TRBV20-1 to TRBJ2-7, with D unclear. Between the trimmed V and J ends, which lost 6 bases and 3 bases, there was a span of 12 bases. This CDR3 comprises 12 residues. CDR1 and CDR2 (germline): DFQATT, SNEGSKA (reference sequence). The DNA of the CDR3 is TGCAGTGCCCTTACAGATCTCTACGAGCAGTACTTC. Translating it yields CSALTDLYEQYF.

This clonotype came up a few times. This sequence joins TRBV28 and TRBJ2-7; D not resolved. Germline V lookup: CDR1 MDHEN, CDR2 SYDVKM. With 7 bases removed from V and 9 bases from J, the gap between germline ends came to 19 bases. The CDR3 is made up of 13 amino acids. As DNA, the CDR3 is TGTGCCAGCAATTTTATTTCACAACCTCGGCAGTACTTC. This encodes CASNFISQPRQYF.

The V call is TRBV6-2 or TRBV6-3, the J call TRBJ2-7; TRBD2 matches at 11 bases. The germline V gene encodes CDR1 MNHEY and CDR2 SVGEGT. Trimming took 6 bases from V and 0 from J; bases not matched to a gene: 13. The CDR3 totals 18 residues. CDR3 protein: CASRTGTSGLLLSYEQYF. CDR3 nucleotides: TGTGCCAGCAGAACCGGGACTAGCGGTTTACTCCTCTCCTACGAGCAGTACTTC.

In regard to this clonotype: This sequence may be a read error, since a much larger clone differs from it by one base. The chain has TRBV12-3 or TRBV12-4 and TRBJ2-1; D unclear. The CDR3 covers 15 residues. V lost 7 bases to trimming and J lost 5 bases, with 18 bases between them. DNA for the CDR3: TGTGCCAGCACCGCGATACGGTCATACCACAATGAGCAGTTCTTC. It yields the protein CASTAIRSYHNEQFF.